This T cell receptor beta chain was found in a study of T cells in Graves' hyperthyroidism and ophthalmopathy (dated by TCRdb to between 2018 and 2021). About the full investigation: Peripheral blood was sampled at the time of initial diagnosis, prior to any treatment. After blood sampling, hyperthyroidism patients were treated with methimazole at a starting dose of 30 mg daily, and ophthalmopathy patients were treated with high-dose intravenous methylprednisolone. An independent validation cohort of around 19 hyperthyroidism patients and over 15 patients who later progressed to ophthalmopathy tested prospective prediction of ophthalmopathy. The 75 to 100 discovery patients were divided at random into training and test sets in a 7:3 ratio. TCR Vbeta CDR3 sequencing of some 140 peripheral blood samples (43 ophthalmopathy, about 80 hyperthyroidism and some 17 progressor patients) is reported in the paper. In addition, the study compared T-cell repertoires in thyroid tissue and in blood from a handful of Graves' hyperthyroidism patients. TCR V-J signatures able to tell the groups apart were searched for in a discovery cohort of 90 to 100 patients, of whom roughly 42 had Graves' ophthalmopathy and 57 had stable Graves' hyperthyroidism.

Worth noting for this clonotype: Its antigen is unknown. No base quality values were provided; no much bigger clone lies one nucleotide off.

Study-wide conclusions, independent of this receptor: Most expanded thyroid clonotypes (frequency above 0.001) were also detected in blood, suggesting blood repertoires may reflect thyroid immune responses. In validation, the model predicted progression to ophthalmopathy with approximately 70% sensitivity and 72% to 85% specificity, a median of about 6 months before onset. A 13 V-J signature model separated ophthalmopathy from stable hyperthyroidism, with around 90% sensitivity and around 84% specificity in cross-validation and 80%/75% in testing. No statistical method was used to fix the sample size in advance, and group allocation was not hidden from the investigators.

Amplification of TCR beta CDR3 regions was carried out from RNA transcripts. For the first round of RT-PCR on the TCR CDR3, the HTBI primer set was used together with the Qiagen OneStep RT-PCR kit. Libraries were constructed in a second round of multiplex PCR, after which size selection and purification were carried out. Sequencing of the libraries was done on an Illumina HiSeq2000 using paired-end 100 bp reads. On the study's bioinformatics: Raw data were processed with SOAPnuke, discarding reads with adapters, uncalled bases, mean Phred below 15, or no exact constant-primer or identifier match. High-quality paired reads were merged using COPE v1.2.5, and each unique nucleotide sequence was defined as a clonotype. Clonotypes were aligned to IMGT TRBV, TRBD and TRBJ reference segments using MiTCR v1.1. Only V-J combinations with frequency above 0.0001, covering approximately 99% of repertoires, were analysed. The TCS score was defined as the ratio of F50 (clonal expansion) to E x V (chaos), calculated using BLOSUM62-based TCRdist between CDR3 peptides within each V-J. Welch's t-statistics and random forest reduced just over 500 V-J features to 13, which were used in a naive Bayes classifier (R e1071). The raw public data were reprocessed by TCRdb itself: fastp quality trimming at Q25, MiXCR clonotype calling, in-frame beta chains only. Each entry merges the rows of one CDR3 protein and shows their most common DNA and genes. The V and J calls were not made by the authors but by TCRdb's processing. The sample records 300,000 to 450,000 distinct CDR3 sequences, 20% to 30% of which are singletons. The ten largest clones add up to 73% of the sample.

V loses 5 bases, J loses 4 bases, and the germline ends lie 11 bases apart. The CDR3 holds 13 amino acids from the cysteine to the phenylalanine. The only DNA kept is the CDR3, 39 bases in frame from the first base. CDR1 and CDR2 are read off the germline V gene as SGHTA and FQGTGA. Stable Graves' hyperthyroidism was defined as no progression to ophthalmopathy during 18 months of follow-up. The hyperthyroidism patients were between 18 and 65 years old and newly diagnosed, with a disease duration of less than 2 months. The study excluded patients with uncontrolled infections, other autoimmune diseases, pregnancy or lactation. Diagnoses relied on clinical symptoms, serum thyroxine and TRAb, thyroid ultrasound and orbital computed tomography. Ficoll-Paque density gradient centrifugation was used to isolate PBMCs from about 10 ml of fresh peripheral blood. Total RNA was extracted with Trizol reagent, and quality was checked on an Agilent 2100 Bioanalyzer.

Recombination joined TRBV7-3 with TRBJ1-1, with TRBD1 tentatively as D gene (5 bases match). This clonotype was obtained from a man over 45 with Graves' hyperthyroidism. Sequencing was performed on blood. The CDR3 region: CASSAPGGTEAFF. The sequenced DNA: TGTGCCAGCAGCGCGCCGGGGGGCACTGAAGCTTTCTTT.